Listed below are T cell receptor beta chains from one sample, sequenced in a study of tumor T cells in aggressive B-cell lymphoma. TCRdb's table, derived via immunoSEQ multiplex PCR, lists solely in-frame clones and lacks some. Found here are approximately 470 clones, roughly nine tenths of them singletons; the top ten hold more than 8%. The specimen was tumor tissue. These receptors were collected from an adult with diffuse large B cell lymphoma. The CDR3 runs from the conserved cysteine through the conserved F or W. A D gene is named only where the DNA matches it firmly. Clone size is not always given. Where it is, it says once, few, many or a class for expanded clones.

V: TRBV19
D: NA
size: NA
J: TRBJ2-6
CDR3: CASKRGDREAGANVLTF
DNA: TGTGCCAGTAAAAGGGGAGACAGGGAGGCTGGGGCCAACGTCCTGACTTTC

V: TRBV7-9
D: TRBD1
size: NA
J: TRBJ2-3
CDR3: CASSRLRDSMADTQYF
DNA: TGTGCCAGCAGCCGACTCCGGGACAGCATGGCAGATACGCAGTATTTT

V: TRBV30
D: NA
size: NA
J: TRBJ2-7
CDR3: CAWSWRVHEQYF
DNA: TGTGCCTGGAGTTGGAGGGTCCACGAGCAGTACTTC

V: TRBV7-9
D: NA
size: NA
J: TRBJ2-3
CDR3: CASSSGSGTDTQYF
DNA: TGTGCCAGCAGCTCGGGAAGCGGCACAGATACGCAGTATTTT

V: TRBV28
D: NA
size: NA
J: TRBJ1-5
CDR3: CATSKQTNQPQHF
DNA: TGTGCCACCTCAAAACAGACGAATCAGCCCCAGCATTTT

V: TRBV29-1
D: NA
size: NA
J: TRBJ2-3
CDR3: CSVEVRRADTQYF
DNA: TGCAGCGTTGAAGTGAGGAGGGCAGATACGCAGTATTTT

V: TRBV4-1
D: NA
size: few
J: TRBJ2-5
CDR3: CASSQYGGETQYF
DNA: TGCGCCAGCAGCCAGTATGGGGGGGAGACCCAGTACTTC

V: TRBV28
D: NA
size: NA
J: TRBJ2-2
CDR3: CASTLFLDGTGELFF
DNA: TGTGCCAGCACCCTCTTCCTAGACGGTACCGGGGAGCTGTTTTTT

V: TRBV5-4
D: NA
size: NA
J: TRBJ2-3
CDR3: CASSRGGGINTDTQYF
DNA: TGTGCCAGCAGCCGGGGTGGGGGGATAAACACAGATACGCAGTATTTT

V: TRBV2
D: TRBD1
size: NA
J: TRBJ1-1
CDR3: CASAGQLIRNTEAFF
DNA: TGTGCCAGCGCGGGACAGCTAATACGGAACACTGAAGCTTTCTTT

V: TRBV28
D: TRBD1
size: NA
J: TRBJ2-3
CDR3: CASRIGTVVDTQYF
DNA: TGTGCCAGCAGAATCGGGACAGTAGTCGATACGCAGTATTTT

V: TRBV28
D: NA
size: NA
J: TRBJ2-3
CDR3: CASSLLGARYTQYF
DNA: TGTGCCAGCAGTTTACTGGGGGCGCGGTATACGCAGTATTTT

V: TRBV9
D: TRBD2
size: NA
J: TRBJ2-1
CDR3: CASSPTSGIYNEQFF
DNA: TGTGCCAGCAGCCCGACTAGCGGAATCTACAATGAGCAGTTCTTC

V: TRBV7-2
D: TRBD1
size: NA
J: TRBJ1-2
CDR3: CASSSRQGRVGYTF
DNA: TGTGCCAGCAGCTCCCGACAGGGACGTGTTGGCTACACCTTC

V: TRBV11-2
D: TRBD2
size: once
J: TRBJ2-7
CDR3: CASSLGAGAYEQYF
DNA: TGTGCCAGCAGCTTAGGAGCGGGGGCCTACGAGCAGTACTTC

V: TRBV6-5
D: NA
size: NA
J: TRBJ2-3
CDR3: CASSRLASDTDTQYF
DNA: TGTGCCAGCAGTAGGCTAGCCTCCGACACAGATACGCAGTATTTT

V: TRBV15
D: NA
size: once
J: TRBJ2-1
CDR3: CATCQGTYNEQFF
DNA: TGTGCCACTTGCCAGGGGACCTACAATGAGCAGTTCTTC

V: TRBV4-3
D: NA
size: NA
J: TRBJ1-5
CDR3: CASSLEYSNQPQHF
DNA: TGCGCCAGCAGCCTCGAGTACAGCAATCAGCCCCAGCATTTT

V: TRBV7-9
D: NA
size: NA
J: TRBJ2-3
CDR3: CANGVTDTQYF
DNA: TGTGCCAACGGGGTCACAGATACGCAGTATTTT

V: TRBV25-1
D: NA
size: once
J: TRBJ2-7
CDR3: CASSDNSAGDYEQYF
DNA: TGTGCCAGCAGTGATAATTCCGCAGGGGACTACGAGCAGTACTTC

V: TRBV5-1
D: TRBD1
size: NA
J: TRBJ2-7
CDR3: CASSLTSGTGNYEQYF
DNA: TGCGCCAGCAGCTTGACATCTGGGACAGGGAATTACGAGCAGTACTTC

V: TRBV19
D: TRBD1
size: NA
J: TRBJ2-2
CDR3: CASRSPGQVTNTGELFF
DNA: TGTGCCAGTAGGTCACCGGGACAGGTGACGAACACCGGGGAGCTGTTTTTT

V: TRBV21-1
D: NA
size: few
J: TRBJ2-3
CDR3: CASSRITVMQDTQYF
DNA: TGTGCCAGCAGTCGTATTACAGTCATGCAAGATACGCAGTATTTT

V: TRBV19
D: NA
size: NA
J: TRBJ2-5
CDR3: CATSSAYQETQYF
DNA: TGTGCCACCTCTAGCGCGTACCAAGAGACCCAGTACTTC

V: TRBV4-1
D: NA
size: NA
J: TRBJ1-1
CDR3: CASSQVGGGAGNTEAFF
DNA: TGCGCCAGCAGCCAAGTTGGCGGGGGGGCTGGGAACACTGAAGCTTTCTTT

V: TRBV19
D: NA
size: NA
J: TRBJ2-4
CDR3: CASSLWGDIQYF
DNA: TGTGCCAGTAGTCTATGGGGGGACATTCAGTACTTC

V: TRBV7-2
D: TRBD2
size: NA
J: TRBJ2-3
CDR3: CASSSRPAGATDTQYF
DNA: TGTGCCAGCAGCTCAAGACCAGCGGGGGCGACAGATACGCAGTATTTT

V: TRBV9
D: NA
size: NA
J: TRBJ2-3
CDR3: CASSVEAGNWDTQYF
DNA: TGTGCCAGCAGCGTAGAGGCGGGTAATTGGGATACGCAGTATTTT

V: TRBV18
D: TRBD1
size: NA
J: TRBJ1-5
CDR3: CASSPPRTGTMGRNQPQHF
DNA: TGCGCCAGCTCACCACCGAGGACAGGGACGATGGGGCGCAATCAGCCCCAGCATTTT

V: TRBV25-1
D: NA
size: NA
J: TRBJ1-1
CDR3: CASSESRQALGEAFF
DNA: TGTGCCAGCAGTGAATCGCGACAGGCCCTAGGGGAAGCTTTCTTT

V: TRBV4-1
D: NA
size: NA
J: TRBJ2-3
CDR3: CASSVSGTFTDTQYF
DNA: TGCGCCAGCAGCGTCTCGGGAACCTTCACAGATACGCAGTATTTT

V: TRBV6-5
D: NA
size: NA
J: TRBJ1-4
CDR3: CASSYRGSANEKLLF
DNA: TGTGCCAGCAGTTACAGGGGGTCAGCTAATGAAAAACTGCTTTTT

V: TRBV9
D: NA
size: few
J: TRBJ2-1
CDR3: CASSPFNRDNEQFF
DNA: TGTGCCAGCAGCCCCTTCAACCGCGACAATGAGCAGTTCTTC

V: TRBV6-1
D: NA
size: once
J: TRBJ1-1
CDR3: CASMGGIWYTEAFF
DNA: TGTGCCAGCATGGGGGGGATTTGGTACACTGAAGCTTTCTTT

V: TRBV30
D: NA
size: NA
J: TRBJ1-5
CDR3: CAWTSGGNQPQHF
DNA: TGTGCCTGGACGTCAGGGGGCAATCAGCCCCAGCATTTT

V: TRBV7-2
D: NA
size: NA
J: TRBJ1-5
CDR3: CASSSMSHQPQHF
DNA: TGTGCCAGCAGCTCCATGAGTCATCAGCCCCAGCATTTT

V: TRBV5-5
D: TRBD1
size: NA
J: TRBJ1-1
CDR3: CASSVDRGILNTEAFF
DNA: TGTGCCAGCAGCGTGGACAGGGGGATCCTGAACACTGAAGCTTTCTTT

V: TRBV5-4
D: NA
size: NA
J: TRBJ2-7
CDR3: CAARFRTYEQYF
DNA: TGTGCCGCACGGTTTAGAACCTACGAGCAGTACTTC

V: TRBV2
D: NA
size: NA
J: TRBJ1-1
CDR3: CASSPFPNTEAFF
DNA: TGTGCCAGCAGCCCTTTCCCGAACACTGAAGCTTTCTTT

V: TRBV11-2
D: TRBD1
size: NA
J: TRBJ2-1
CDR3: CASSSSGGGEQFF
DNA: TGTGCCAGCAGCTCCTCAGGGGGCGGTGAGCAGTTCTTC

V: TRBV7-6
D: TRBD1
size: NA
J: TRBJ2-2
CDR3: CASRSPGQGFSGELFF
DNA: TGTGCCAGCAGATCCCCGGGACAGGGCTTTTCCGGGGAGCTGTTTTTT

V: TRBV27
D: TRBD1
size: NA
J: TRBJ2-2
CDR3: CASSLSATEDRGYLSNTGELFF
DNA: TGTGCCAGCAGTTTATCAGCCACCGAGGACAGGGGCTATTTGTCGAACACCGGGGAGCTGTTTTTT

V: TRBV19
D: TRBD2
size: NA
J: TRBJ2-1
CDR3: CASIMQRGGKDEQFF
DNA: TGTGCCAGTATCATGCAACGGGGGGGAAAGGATGAGCAGTTCTTC

V: TRBV5-4
D: NA
size: NA
J: TRBJ1-2
CDR3: CASCNPLPGKTYGYTF
DNA: TGTGCCAGCTGCAATCCCTTACCAGGAAAGACCTATGGCTACACCTTC

V: TRBV7-9
D: TRBD2
size: NA
J: TRBJ2-3
CDR3: CASSRSGRTTDTQYF
DNA: TGTGCCAGCAGTCGTAGCGGGAGGACCACAGATACGCAGTATTTT

V: TRBV7-9
D: TRBD1
size: NA
J: TRBJ2-5
CDR3: CASSTNRGPYQETQYF
DNA: TGTGCCAGCAGCACCAACAGGGGGCCATACCAAGAGACCCAGTACTTC

V: TRBV7-6
D: TRBD1
size: few
J: TRBJ2-2
CDR3: CASSLAEWGLEQGGTGELFF
DNA: TGTGCCAGCAGCTTAGCCGAATGGGGTTTGGAACAGGGGGGCACCGGGGAGCTGTTTTTT

V: TRBV5-1
D: NA
size: NA
J: TRBJ1-5
CDR3: CASSTDPQGSHQPQHF
DNA: TGCGCCAGCAGCACGGACCCCCAGGGGAGCCATCAGCCCCAGCATTTT

V: TRBV11-2
D: TRBD1
size: once
J: TRBJ2-5
CDR3: CASSLGGQGGETQYF
DNA: TGTGCCAGCAGCTTAGGGGGACAGGGGGGGGAGACCCAGTACTTC

V: TRBV6-6
D: NA
size: NA
J: TRBJ2-1
CDR3: CASSPPGGGGYNEQFF
DNA: TGTGCCAGCAGCCCTCCCGGAGGGGGGGGCTACAATGAGCAGTTCTTC

V: TRBV2
D: NA
size: NA
J: TRBJ1-5
CDR3: CASRPGQKGDQPQHF
DNA: TGTGCCAGCAGACCCGGACAGAAGGGCGATCAGCCCCAGCATTTT

V: TRBV9
D: TRBD2
size: once
J: TRBJ2-1
CDR3: CASSVGFGLAGGNEQFF
DNA: TGTGCCAGCAGCGTAGGGTTCGGACTAGCGGGAGGTAATGAGCAGTTCTTC